The next 12 T cell receptor beta chains were all read from a single sample in a study of low-dose radiotherapy and immunotherapy resistance in tumors (dated by TCRdb to 2021 to 2024). The sample's time point label, decoded: after trial treatment. In light of the paper, this sample's treatment or condition label describes: LDRT plus nivolumab, ipilimumab, low-dose cyclophosphamide and aspirin (RACIN trial). Instrument used: Illumina HiSeq 2500. Superscript III and a set of TRAV- and TRBV-specific primers were used to synthesize first-strand cDNA, so that both TCRalpha and TCRbeta chains were covered. TCRs were amplified for about 20 PCR cycles with Phusion, using a constant-region primer paired with the adapter attached to the V primers. Through fastp at Q25 and MiXCR, TCRdb rebuilt clones from the public reads, retaining in-frame beta chains. Records with the same CDR3 protein are collapsed into one entry carrying the most frequent genes and DNA. The table for this sample lists 35,000 to 45,000 distinct CDR3 sequences; 25% of them were counted only once. The leading ten clones occupy around 9.1% of the sample.

The sequenced sample was PBMCs, obtained after low-dose radiotherapy plus immunotherapy. The receptors stem from a male donor with prostate cancer.

The chain links TRBV5-4 to TRBJ2-5; D may be TRBD2 (7 bases). The CDR3 consists of 14 residues. The V and J ends lost 3 bases and 3 bases respectively, with 12 bases between them. CDR1 is SGHNT, CDR2 YYREEE, per germline (reference sequence). For the CDR3, the DNA is TGTGCCAGCAGCTCGGGGGGACAAAAAGAGACCCAGTACTTC. This encodes CASSSGGQKETQYF. The entire variable domain, with the rest obtained from reference TRBV5-4 and TRBJ2-5, is as follows: ETGVTQSPTHLIKTRGQQVTLRCSSQSGHNTVSWYQQALGQGPQFIFQYYREEENGRGNFPPRFSGLQFPNYSSELNVNALELDDSALYLCASSSGGQKETQYFGPGTRLLVL.

The chain carries TRBV26 and TRBJ2-5; the listed D gene, TRBD1, was not tested against the DNA. TRBV26 counts as a pseudogene. The CDR3 is 15 residues long. The CDR3: CASSRRTGGQETQYF. In DNA form, the CDR3 reads TGTGCCAGCAGTAGGAGGACAGGTGGGCAAGAGACCCAGTACTTC.

In its sample, this clonotype was seen many times. CDR3 DNA: TGTGCCAGCAGCCGAGGGACTAGCGGGGGGTACTCCTACGAGCAGTACTTC. Amino acids: CASSRGTSGGYSYEQYF. V gene TRBV6-6 combines with J gene TRBJ2-7; 15 bases are a match to TRBD2. This CDR3 spans 17 amino acids. After removal of 6 bases from V and 0 bases from J, the junction contained 6 bases not matched to a gene. Germline CDR1 and CDR2: MNHNY and SVGAGI (reference sequence).

The chain uses TRBV13 and TRBJ2-7, with 14 bases matching TRBD2. The CDR3 extends over 15 amino acids. The V segment lost 3 bases and the J segment 6 bases; nucleotides outside the gene matches: 4. Germline V gene lookup returns CDR1 PRHDT and CDR2 FYEKMQ (reference sequence). The CDR3 region has the DNA TGTGCCAGCAGCTTGGGGACTAGCGGGGGAGTCGAGCAGTACTTC. Amino acids: CASSLGTSGGVEQYF.

The V call is TRBV7-2, the J call TRBJ2-1; D may be TRBD1 (5 bases). Germline CDR1 is SGHTA and CDR2 is FQGNSA. This CDR3 spans 15 amino acids. Trimming removed 1 base at V and 6 bases at J, with 13 bases between. CDR3 sequence reads: CASSLVEGAPNEQFF. The CDR3 DNA reads TGTGCCAGCAGCTTAGTTGAAGGGGCCCCCAATGAGCAGTTCTTC. Full variable domain (outside the CDR3, taken from reference TRBV7-2 and TRBJ2-1): GAGVSQSPSNKVTEKGKDVELRCDPISGHTALYWYRQSLGQGLEFLIYFQGNSAPDKSGLPSDRFSAERTGGSVSTLTIQRTQQEDSAVYLCASSLVEGAPNEQFFGPGTRLTVL.

The chain employs TRBV28 and TRBJ2-3, with D perhaps matching TRBD1 (5 bases). Trimming removed 3 bases from V and 0 bases from J, with 16 bases in between. Germline V gene lookup returns CDR1 MDHEN and CDR2 SYDVKM. CDR3 length equals 17 residues. DNA of the CDR3: TGTGCCAGCAGTTTTATGGGGCACTTACATAGCACAGATACGCAGTATTTT. Translation gives CASSFMGHLHSTDTQYF.

The J gene is TRBJ2-7, the V gene TRBV9; TRBD2 matches at 9 bases. Germline-derived CDR1 and CDR2 are SGDLS and YYNGEE. V lost 4 bases and J lost 1; bases outside the gene matches: 6. The CDR3 runs to 15 residues. CDR3 in amino acids: CASSPSSGISYEQYF. In nucleotides, the CDR3 is TGTGCCAGCAGCCCGTCTAGCGGGATTTCCTACGAGCAGTACTTC.

This clonotype has more than one count but fewer than ten. The genes are TRBV19 and TRBJ1-6, with D perhaps TRBD1 (5 bases). CDR3 size: 13 residues. Germline-derived CDR1 and CDR2 are LNHDA and SQIVND (reference sequence). The CDR3 loop is CLLRGPTNSPLHF. The CDR3, as DNA: TGTTTATTAAGGGGTCCGACAAATTCACCCCTCCACTTT. The complete variable domain, with remaining parts taken from reference TRBV19 and TRBJ1-6, reads DGGITQSPKYLFRKEGQNVTLSCEQNLNHDAMYWYRQDPGQGLRLIYYSQIVNDFQKGDIAEGYSVSREKKESFPLTVTSAQKNPTAFYLCLLRGPTNSPLHFGNGTRLTVT.

About this clonotype: The likely explanation is a read error, given a far larger clone one base away. The CDR3 region has the DNA TGCGCCAACAGCTCGGGACAGGGCCCCTACGAGCAGTACTTC. It codes for CANSSGQGPYEQYF. The rearrangement joins TRBV11-1 to TRBJ2-7; TRBD1 matches 9 bases. This CDR3 contains 14 residues. CDR1 is SGHAT and CDR2 is FQDESV in the germline V gene (reference sequence).

The table lists this clonotype with many counts. The chain joins TRBV9 to TRBJ2-4; possibly TRBD1 or TRBD2 for D (5 bases each). Germline loops: CDR1 SGDLS, CDR2 YYNGEE. This CDR3 region has 13 residues. V lost 6 bases to trimming and J lost 8 bases, with 15 bases between them. CDR3 DNA: TGTGCCAGCACCCCGGGGCTGGAGCACATTCAGTACTTC. The encoded protein is CASTPGLEHIQYF. Drawing the rest from reference TRBV9 and TRBJ2-4, the complete variable domain is DSGVTQTPKHLITATGQRVTLRCSPRSGDLSVYWYQQSLDQGLQFLIQYYNGEERAKGNILERFSAQQFPDLHSELNLSSLELGDSALYFCASTPGLEHIQYFGAGTRLSVL.

This clonotype was counted at least ten times. The gene calls are TRBV5-1 and TRBJ2-3, with 9 bases lining up with TRBD2. Trimming removed 3 bases from V and 0 bases from J; junction bases left unmatched: 2. CDR1 SGHRS and CDR2 YFSETQ come from the germline V gene. The CDR3 has 15 amino acids. The CDR3 DNA reads TGCGCCAGCAGCTATAGCGGGGGTAGCACAGATACGCAGTATTTT. Translated: CASSYSGGSTDTQYF.

As regards this clonotype: This likely reflects a read error, since a far larger clone is one base away. The V gene is TRBV9, the J gene TRBJ2-7; no firm D call. Deletions cut 3 bases from V and 7 bases from J, with 8 bases between. CDR3 size: 11 residues. Germline CDR1 and CDR2: SGDLS and YYNGEE. The CDR3 nucleotides are TGTGCCAGCAGCGGGGCCAATGAGCAGTACTTC. Encoded protein: CASSGANEQYF.